This TCR beta chain came from a study of T cell responses to AZD1222 COVID-19 vaccine. Assay used: immunoSEQ multiplex PCR; TCRdb lists only in-frame clones, some missing. The sample includes fewer than 90,000 clones, about 88% of them seen just once. Study-level results: Spike-spanning, vaccine-associated CD4 TCRs were dominant at 160-218 and 743-854. Clonal diversity was possibly underestimated, and the donors were mostly white British, with more females.

V dropped 3 bases and J dropped 4 bases, with 22 bases sitting between them. The CDR3 has 17 amino acids. CDR1 SGHDN and CDR2 FVKESK come from the germline V gene. Note on this clone: Its specificity is not known.

Sequencing was performed on peripheral blood, taken on day 0 of AZD1222 vaccination. This chain joins TRBV14 and TRBJ2-7; D is perhaps TRBD1 (8 bases). This TCR came from an adult in good health. CDR3 amino acids: CASSHFRTRQGKYEQYV. The CDR3, as DNA: TGTGCCAGCAGCCATTTCAGGACTAGACAGGGGAAGTACGAGCAGTACGTC.